This T cell receptor (beta chain) was sequenced for a study of cytotoxic CD8 clonotypes in ibrutinib-treated CLL. Overall study context: Mean yields were roughly 250,000 productive templates and 94,082 productive rearrangements per sample.

As to this clone: What it binds is unknown.

General study findings and limits: Pretreatment clonality was elevated relative to age-matched healthy donors and paralleled circulating CD8+ T-cell counts.

The data were produced by immunoSEQ multiplex PCR, yet TCRdb's version contains in-frame clones alone and is incomplete. The data hold over 100,000 clones, with more than 55% observed a single time. Germline CDR1 MNHNS, CDR2 SASEGT. Trimming shortened V by 4 bases and J by 8 bases, and 17 bases separated the two germline ends. The CDR3 totals 14 residues. The sequence came from a human donor with chronic lymphocytic leukemia. Sequences were derived from PBMCs, sampled after 24 months of ibrutinib treatment. J is TRBJ1-1 and V is TRBV6-1; D ambiguous. CDR3 region: CASSGVLGFSEAFF. The CDR3 nucleotides are TGTGCCAGCAGTGGGGTCCTCGGCTTTTCAGAAGCTTTCTTT.